The 12 T cell receptor beta chains reported below all come from one sample, sequenced in a study of T cell changes during pregnancy in multiple sclerosis. Some clones are missing from TCRdb's copy, which holds only in-frame ones; the method was immunoSEQ multiplex PCR. Among 60,000 to 75,000 clones listed, 92% were seen once. The input for sequencing was peripheral blood, taken after pregnancy. These receptors all stem from a female donor with multiple sclerosis, enrolled in a pregnancy study.

The CDR3 DNA reads TGCAGCGTTGAAGGGCACGAGAACACTGAAGCTTTCTTT. This encodes CSVEGHENTEAFF. The V and J genes are TRBV29-1 and TRBJ1-1; no reliable D call. CDR3 length: 13 amino acids. Trimming removed 1 base from V and 1 base from J, with 7 bases in between. The germline gives CDR1 SQVTM, CDR2 ANQGSEA.

The J gene is TRBJ2-1, the V gene TRBV5-1; 7 positions match TRBD2. V was pared by 0 bases and J by 3 bases, with 6 bases of the junction left unmatched. The CDR3 has 16 residues. Germline assignment: CDR1 SGHRS and CDR2 YFSETQ. The CDR3: CASSLAALANYNEQFF. CDR3 nucleotides: TGCGCCAGCAGCTTGGCCGCACTAGCGAACTACAATGAGCAGTTCTTC.

The CDR3 sequence: CASSLRVGGVSETQYF. In nucleotides, the CDR3 is TGCGCCAGCAGCCTCCGTGTGGGCGGGGTTTCAGAGACCCAGTACTTC. The V call is TRBV5-1, the J call TRBJ2-5; D may be TRBD2 (6 bases). Germline CDR1 SGHRS, CDR2 YFSETQ. This CDR3 spans 16 amino acids. V was shortened by 4 bases and J by 4 bases, with 20 bases between the two germline ends. The full variable domain, completed using reference TRBV5-1 and TRBJ2-5, is KAGVTQTPRYLIKTRGQQVTLSCSPISGHRSVSWYQQTPGQGLQFLFEYFSETQRNKGNFPGRFSGRQFSNSRSEMNVSTLELGDSALYLCASSLRVGGVSETQYFGPGTRLLVL.

V usage is TRBV6-7 and J usage is TRBJ2-7; TRBD1 might be the D (5 bases). TRBV6-7 is known as an ORF, though its function is uncertain. The CDR3 sequence is 17 residues long. Between the trimmed V and J ends, which lost 4 bases and 3 bases, there was a span of 22 bases. CDR3 residues: CASSSDLQEYPDYEQYF. The CDR3 DNA reads as TGTGCCAGCAGTTCCGACTTACAGGAATACCCAGACTACGAGCAGTACTTC.

CDR3 sequence (DNA): TGTGCCAGCAGTGAAGCCTCGACAGTCTCGATTAGAAACACCATATATTTT. Translated, it gives CASSEASTVSIRNTIYF. The gene calls are TRBV2 and TRBJ1-3; weak D call: TRBD1 (5 bases). This CDR3 contains 17 residues. Trimming cost V 0 bases and J 5 bases, with 17 bases left between them. Looked up from germline, CDR1 is SNHLY and CDR2 is FYNNEI.

This chain links TRBV19 with TRBJ2-1, with a possible D match to TRBD2 (6 bases). This CDR3 has 14 residues. Looked up from germline, CDR1 is LNHDA and CDR2 is SQIVND (reference sequence). V was clipped by 5 bases and J by 6 bases, with 14 bases between them. The CDR3 bases are TGTGCCAGTAGTCGTTTCGGCGGGGTCAATGAGCAGTTCTTC. Its translation: CASSRFGGVNEQFF.

The chain carries TRBV7-3 and TRBJ2-1, with 13 bases aligning to TRBD2. Germline trimming cut 3 bases from V and 8 bases from J; bases unmatched to any gene: 10. CDR1 SGHTA and CDR2 FQGTGA come from the germline V gene. This CDR3 contains 17 residues. The CDR3 loop reads CASSFHPGTSGKYEQFF. DNA of the CDR3: TGTGCCAGCAGCTTCCATCCCGGGACTAGCGGGAAGTATGAGCAGTTCTTC.

The J gene is TRBJ1-1, the V gene TRBV5-1; TRBD1 matches at 8 bases. CDR1 and CDR2 from the germline V gene are SGHRS and YFSETQ. After removal of 4 bases from V and 4 bases from J, the junction contained 12 bases not matched to a gene. The CDR3 runs 16 residues. Here the CDR3 DNA reads TGCGCCAGCAGCCAAAATCCCAGGGGGCTAGGCACTGAAGCTTTCTTT. Residues: CASSQNPRGLGTEAFF.

The chain links TRBV19 to TRBJ2-7; tentatively, D is TRBD2 (6 bases). The CDR3 runs to 13 residues. Trimming left V 7 bases short and J 2 bases short, with 12 bases between. Germline assignment: CDR1 LNHDA and CDR2 SQIVND (reference sequence). This chain's CDR3 is CASKDRETYEQYF. DNA for the CDR3: TGTGCCAGTAAGGACCGGGAGACCTACGAGCAGTACTTC.

This rearrangement joins TRBV10-3 to TRBJ1-1; D not resolved. Trimming took off 8 bases at V and 1 base at J, with 8 bases between the two ends. The CDR3 loop spans 12 amino acids. CDR1 and CDR2 from the germline V gene are ENHRY and SYGVKD. CDR3 bases: TGTGCCATCGCGCAGGAGAACACTGAAGCTTTCTTT. This sequence encodes CAIAQENTEAFF.

The chain uses TRBV2 and TRBJ2-3; perhaps TRBD2 as D (5 bases). There are 13 residues in the CDR3. The V gene's germline CDR1 is SNHLY and CDR2 FYNNEI. V dropped 7 bases and J dropped 4 bases, with 12 bases sitting between them. CDR3: CASTVRDPDTQYF. The CDR3 DNA sequence: TGTGCCAGCACCGTGAGGGATCCAGATACGCAGTATTTT.

The chain links TRBV7-3 to TRBJ2-1, with TRBD2 matching over 9 bases. Germline loops: CDR1 SGHTA, CDR2 FQGTGA. Trimming removed 8 bases from V and 6 bases from J; junction bases left unmatched: 11. CDR3 size: 15 residues. CDR3: CASSPRASGTNEQFF. CDR3 DNA sequence: TGTGCCAGCTCCCCCCGGGCTAGCGGGACCAATGAGCAGTTCTTC.